Listed below are T cell receptor beta chains from one sample, sequenced in a study of blood T cells in healthy people across ages. In TCRdb, the 5' RACE reads were re-called with MiXCR into one record per CDR3 protein. The sample lists almost 300,000 distinct CDR3 sequences, around 30% occurring once. The source material was blood. The receptor set was obtained from a woman in her seventies in good health. The CDR3 runs from the conserved cysteine through the conserved F or W. Each record gives: D gene, clone size, V gene, J gene, CDR3 DNA, CDR3 protein. A D gene is named only where the DNA matches it firmly. Clone size is given for some rows only: seen once, a few or many times, or a class if the clone is expanded.

d_gene: TRBD2; abundance: few; v_gene: TRBV7-2; j_gene: TRBJ2-7; CDR3nt: TGTGCCAGCAGCTTAGGCGGGAGTGACGACGAGCAGTACTTC; CDR3aa: CASSLGGSDDEQYF
d_gene: .; abundance: .; v_gene: TRBV12-5; j_gene: TRBJ1-4; CDR3nt: TGTGCTAGTGGTTTTGAGGGCTTCTATGAAAAACTGTTTTTT; CDR3aa: CASGFEGFYEKLFF
d_gene: TRBD2; abundance: .; v_gene: TRBV20-1; j_gene: TRBJ2-3; CDR3nt: TGCAGTGCTAGTATCCCTAGCGGGGCCGACGCGGGCACAGATACGCGGTATTTT; CDR3aa: CSASIPSGADAGTDTRYF
d_gene: .; abundance: .; v_gene: TRBV6-1; j_gene: TRBJ1-1; CDR3nt: TGTGCCAGCAGTGAAGTCGGGTTCACTGAAGCTTTCTTT; CDR3aa: CASSEVGFTEAFF
d_gene: TRBD1; abundance: .; v_gene: TRBV4-3; j_gene: TRBJ2-6; CDR3nt: TGCGCCAGCAGCCAATCTGGGACAGGCCTCTCTGGGGCCAACGTCCTGACTTTC; CDR3aa: CASSQSGTGLSGANVLTF
d_gene: .; abundance: .; v_gene: TRBV4-1; j_gene: TRBJ2-5; CDR3nt: TGCGCCAGCAGCCTACCAGGCCCGGACCAGTACTTC; CDR3aa: CASSLPGPDQYF
d_gene: .; abundance: .; v_gene: TRBV7-9; j_gene: TRBJ2-2; CDR3nt: TGTGCCAGCAGCTTGAGGGCGGCTATAAACACCGGGGAGCTGTCTTTT; CDR3aa: CASSLRAAINTGELSF
d_gene: TRBD2; abundance: few; v_gene: TRBV28; j_gene: TRBJ2-5; CDR3nt: TGTGCCAGCAGTTTTGCTGGGTACGTCGGGGGGAAAGAGACCCAGTACTTC; CDR3aa: CASSFAGYVGGKETQYF
d_gene: TRBD2; abundance: many; v_gene: TRBV10-2; j_gene: TRBJ2-7; CDR3nt: TGCGCCAGCAGTGAGTCCCCTAGCGGGAGATGCTACTTC; CDR3aa: CASSESPSGRCYF
d_gene: .; abundance: .; v_gene: TRBV5-1; j_gene: TRBJ2-3; CDR3nt: TGCGCCAGCAGCTTCCGGGGGGCGCGGGCAGATACGCAGTATTTT; CDR3aa: CASSFRGARADTQYF
d_gene: TRBD1; abundance: few; v_gene: TRBV28; j_gene: TRBJ2-6; CDR3nt: TGTGCCAGCAGTCCTGACAGGGGAACTGCTGGGGCCAACGTCCTGACTTTC; CDR3aa: CASSPDRGTAGANVLTF